This T cell receptor beta chain derives from a study of T cell responses to AZD1222 COVID-19 vaccine. Notes on the study in general: The study found Spike-specific TCR breadth and depth rose after two AZD1222 doses. Seropositive status at baseline applied to only six AZD1222 recipients.

A note on this clone: Its antigen is unknown.

The CDR3 totals 14 residues. Looked up from germline, CDR1 is SGHVS and CDR2 is FQNEAQ. The J segment lost 7 bases and the V segment lost 4 bases, leaving 6 bases of the junction unmatched. Assay used: immunoSEQ multiplex PCR; TCRdb lists only in-frame clones, some missing. The repertoire holds about 120,000 clones, with approximately 86% as singletons. This material consisted of peripheral blood, taken on day 0 of AZD1222 vaccination. This clonotype was sampled from an adult in good health. V is TRBV7-8 and J is TRBJ1-5; 8 bases agree with TRBD1. The CDR3 nucleotides are TGTGCCAGCAGCTATACAGGGGGTGTACAGCCCCAGCATTTT. Amino acid sequence: CASSYTGGVQPQHF.